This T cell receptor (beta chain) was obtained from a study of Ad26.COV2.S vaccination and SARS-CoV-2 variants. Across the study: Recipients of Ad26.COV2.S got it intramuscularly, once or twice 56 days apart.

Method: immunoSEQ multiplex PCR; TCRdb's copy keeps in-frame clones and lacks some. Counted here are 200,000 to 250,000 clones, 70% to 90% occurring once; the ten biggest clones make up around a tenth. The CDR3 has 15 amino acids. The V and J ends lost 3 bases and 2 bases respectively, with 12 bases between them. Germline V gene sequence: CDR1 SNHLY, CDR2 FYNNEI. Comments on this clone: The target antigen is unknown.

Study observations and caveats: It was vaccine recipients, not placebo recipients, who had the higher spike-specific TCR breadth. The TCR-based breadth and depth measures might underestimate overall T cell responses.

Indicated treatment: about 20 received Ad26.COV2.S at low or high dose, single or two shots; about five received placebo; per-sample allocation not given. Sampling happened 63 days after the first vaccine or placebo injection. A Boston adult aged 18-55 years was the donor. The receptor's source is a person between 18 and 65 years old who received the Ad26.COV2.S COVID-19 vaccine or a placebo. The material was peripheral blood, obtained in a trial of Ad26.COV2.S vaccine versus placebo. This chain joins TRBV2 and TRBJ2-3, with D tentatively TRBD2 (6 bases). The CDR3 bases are TGTGCCAGCAGTGACCGCGGGATGGTCACAGATACGCAGTATTTT. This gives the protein CASSDRGMVTDTQYF. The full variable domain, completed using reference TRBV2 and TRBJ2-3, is EPEVTQTPSHQVTQMGQEVILRCVPISNHLYFYWYRQILGQKVEFLVSFYNNEISEKSEIFDDQFSVERPDGSNFTLKIRSTKLEDSAMYFCASSDRGMVTDTQYFGPGTRLTVL.